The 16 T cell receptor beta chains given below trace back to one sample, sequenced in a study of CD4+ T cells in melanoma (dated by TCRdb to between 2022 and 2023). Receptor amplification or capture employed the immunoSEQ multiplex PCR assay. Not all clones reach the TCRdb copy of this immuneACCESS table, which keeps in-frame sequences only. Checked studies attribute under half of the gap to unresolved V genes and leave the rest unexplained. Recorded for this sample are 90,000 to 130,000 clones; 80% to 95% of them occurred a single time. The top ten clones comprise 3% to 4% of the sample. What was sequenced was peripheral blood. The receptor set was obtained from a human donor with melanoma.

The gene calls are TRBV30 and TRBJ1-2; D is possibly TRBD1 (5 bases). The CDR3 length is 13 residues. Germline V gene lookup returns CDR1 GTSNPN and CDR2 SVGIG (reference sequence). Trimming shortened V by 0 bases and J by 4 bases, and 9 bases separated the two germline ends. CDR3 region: CAWSVGTVYGYTF. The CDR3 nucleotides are TGTGCCTGGAGTGTAGGGACGGTCTATGGCTACACCTTC.

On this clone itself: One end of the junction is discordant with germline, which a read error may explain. The CDR3 region has the DNA TGTGCCAGTCCCGCAGGGGTGCTAGCCCCCAGGGAAGGGGACTTC. This translates into CASPAGVLAPREGDF. The genes are TRBV28 and TRBJ2-7; TRBD1 is a possible D gene (6 bases). The CDR3 spans 15 residues. CDR1 and CDR2 from the germline V gene are MDHEN and SYDVKM. Variable domain in full (rest from reference TRBV28 and TRBJ2-7): DVKVTQSSRYLVKRTGEKVFLECVQDMDHENMFWYRQDPGLGLRLIYFSYDVKMKEKGDIPEGYSVSREKKERFSLILESASTNQTSMYLCASPAGVLAPREGDFGPGTRLTVT.

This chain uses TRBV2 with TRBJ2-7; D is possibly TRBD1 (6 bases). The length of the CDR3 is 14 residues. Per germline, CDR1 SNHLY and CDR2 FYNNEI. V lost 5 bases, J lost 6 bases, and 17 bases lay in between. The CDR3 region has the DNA TGTGCCAGCAGTATGGGGGCAGGTTTCGGCGAGCAGTACTTC. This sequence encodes CASSMGAGFGEQYF.

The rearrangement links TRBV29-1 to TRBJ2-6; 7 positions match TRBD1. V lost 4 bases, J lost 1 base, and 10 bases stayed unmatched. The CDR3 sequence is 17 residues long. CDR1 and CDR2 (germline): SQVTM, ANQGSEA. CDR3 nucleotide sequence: TGCAGCGTTGTGTGGGCCCAGGGGGAATCTGGGGCCAACGTCCTGACTTTC. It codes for CSVVWAQGESGANVLTF.

CDR3 nucleotide sequence: TGTGCCAGCAGCGCACCTCGAGGAGGGGAGACGCCTAGCACAGATACGCAGTATTTT. Protein product: CASSAPRGGETPSTDTQYF. The chain recombines TRBV21-1 with TRBJ2-3; the DNA was not used to check the table's D call, TRBD2. TRBV21-1 is deemed a pseudogene. The CDR3 length is 19 residues.

The CDR3 region is CASSPGLGKSYEQYF. The CDR3 nucleotides read TGTGCCAGCAGCCCCGGACTAGGAAAGAGCTACGAGCAGTACTTC. The V gene is TRBV7-3, the J gene TRBJ2-7, with 7 bases that match TRBD2. The germline V gene has CDR1 SGHTA and CDR2 FQGTGA. V lost 5 bases and J lost 3; bases outside the gene matches: 10. The CDR3 spans 15 residues.

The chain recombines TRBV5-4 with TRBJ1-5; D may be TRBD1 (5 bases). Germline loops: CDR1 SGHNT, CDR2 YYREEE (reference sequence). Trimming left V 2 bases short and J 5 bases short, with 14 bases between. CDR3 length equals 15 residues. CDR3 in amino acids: CASSFGGRDHQPQHF. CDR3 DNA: TGTGCCAGCAGCTTTGGGGGAAGGGACCATCAGCCCCAGCATTTT.

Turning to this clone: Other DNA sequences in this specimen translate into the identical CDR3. The CDR3 here is CASSIRGSGANVLTF. The CDR3 DNA follows: TGTGCCAGTAGTATCAGGGGTTCTGGGGCCAACGTCCTGACTTTC. The rearrangement links TRBV19 to TRBJ2-6, with a weak D call TRBD1 (6 bases). Germline lookup yields CDR1 LNHDA and CDR2 SQIVND (reference sequence). CDR3 length: 15 residues. V was cut by 3 bases and J by 1 base, with 7 bases left in between.

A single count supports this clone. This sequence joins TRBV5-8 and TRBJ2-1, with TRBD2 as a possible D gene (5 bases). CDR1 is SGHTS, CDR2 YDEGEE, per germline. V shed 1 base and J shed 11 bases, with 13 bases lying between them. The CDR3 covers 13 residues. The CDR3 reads CASSLHGVGQQFF. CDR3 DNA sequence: TGTGCCAGCAGCTTGCACGGGGTCGGGCAGCAGTTCTTC.

The CDR3 is CASRKTSLETQYF. The CDR3 nucleotides read TGTGCCAGCAGGAAGACTAGCCTAGAGACCCAGTACTTC. The J gene is TRBJ2-5, the V gene TRBV6-5, with 7 bases lining up with TRBD2. Germline V gives CDR1 MNHEY, CDR2 SVGAGI. Germline trimming cut 6 bases from V and 4 bases from J; bases unmatched to any gene: 5. There are 13 residues in the CDR3.

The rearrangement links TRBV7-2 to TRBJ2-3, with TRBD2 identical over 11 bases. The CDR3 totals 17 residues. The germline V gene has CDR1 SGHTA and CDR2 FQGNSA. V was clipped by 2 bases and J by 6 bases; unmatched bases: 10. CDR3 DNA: TGTGCCAGCAGCTTACTGATAGCGGGAGGGCCTCGGGATACGCAGTATTTT. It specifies CASSLLIAGGPRDTQYF.

The CDR3 region is CASYHSVYEQYF. The DNA of the CDR3 is TGTGCCAGCTATCACAGCGTATACGAGCAGTACTTC. V usage is TRBV6-5 and J usage is TRBJ2-7; no clear D gene. Germline lookup yields CDR1 MNHEY and CDR2 SVGAGI. V was cut by 8 bases and J by 4 bases, with 12 bases left in between. CDR3 size: 12 residues.

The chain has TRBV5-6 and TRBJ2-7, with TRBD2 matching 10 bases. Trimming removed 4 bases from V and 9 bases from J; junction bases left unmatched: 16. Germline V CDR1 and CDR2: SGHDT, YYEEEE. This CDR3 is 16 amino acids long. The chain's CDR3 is CASSLLAGDPGGRQYF. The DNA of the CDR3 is TGTGCCAGCAGCCTGCTAGCGGGGGACCCCGGGGGGCGGCAGTACTTC.

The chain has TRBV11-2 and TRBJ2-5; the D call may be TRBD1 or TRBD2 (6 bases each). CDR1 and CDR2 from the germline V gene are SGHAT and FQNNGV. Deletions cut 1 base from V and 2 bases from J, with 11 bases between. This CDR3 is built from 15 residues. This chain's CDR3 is CASSLVGGQQETQYF. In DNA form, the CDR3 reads TGTGCCAGCAGCTTAGTAGGGGGGCAGCAAGAGACCCAGTACTTC.

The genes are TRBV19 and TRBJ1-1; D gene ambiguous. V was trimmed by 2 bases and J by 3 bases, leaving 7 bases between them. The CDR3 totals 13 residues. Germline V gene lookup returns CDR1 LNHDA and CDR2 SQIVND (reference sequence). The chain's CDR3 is CASSIFPDTEAFF. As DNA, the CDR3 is TGTGCCAGTAGTATATTTCCCGACACTGAAGCTTTCTTT.

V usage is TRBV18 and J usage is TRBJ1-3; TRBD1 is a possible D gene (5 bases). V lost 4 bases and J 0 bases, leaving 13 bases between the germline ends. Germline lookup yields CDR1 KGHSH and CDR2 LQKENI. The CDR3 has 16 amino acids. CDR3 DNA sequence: TGTGCCAGCTCACACCCCGGGACTGACTCTGGAAACACCATATATTTT. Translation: CASSHPGTDSGNTIYF. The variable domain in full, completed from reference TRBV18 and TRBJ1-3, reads NAGVMQNPRHLVRRRGQEARLRCSPMKGHSHVYWYRQLPEEGLKFMVYLQKENIIDESGMPKERFSAEFPKEGPSILRIQQVVRGDSAAYFCASSHPGTDSGNTIYFGEGSWLTVV.